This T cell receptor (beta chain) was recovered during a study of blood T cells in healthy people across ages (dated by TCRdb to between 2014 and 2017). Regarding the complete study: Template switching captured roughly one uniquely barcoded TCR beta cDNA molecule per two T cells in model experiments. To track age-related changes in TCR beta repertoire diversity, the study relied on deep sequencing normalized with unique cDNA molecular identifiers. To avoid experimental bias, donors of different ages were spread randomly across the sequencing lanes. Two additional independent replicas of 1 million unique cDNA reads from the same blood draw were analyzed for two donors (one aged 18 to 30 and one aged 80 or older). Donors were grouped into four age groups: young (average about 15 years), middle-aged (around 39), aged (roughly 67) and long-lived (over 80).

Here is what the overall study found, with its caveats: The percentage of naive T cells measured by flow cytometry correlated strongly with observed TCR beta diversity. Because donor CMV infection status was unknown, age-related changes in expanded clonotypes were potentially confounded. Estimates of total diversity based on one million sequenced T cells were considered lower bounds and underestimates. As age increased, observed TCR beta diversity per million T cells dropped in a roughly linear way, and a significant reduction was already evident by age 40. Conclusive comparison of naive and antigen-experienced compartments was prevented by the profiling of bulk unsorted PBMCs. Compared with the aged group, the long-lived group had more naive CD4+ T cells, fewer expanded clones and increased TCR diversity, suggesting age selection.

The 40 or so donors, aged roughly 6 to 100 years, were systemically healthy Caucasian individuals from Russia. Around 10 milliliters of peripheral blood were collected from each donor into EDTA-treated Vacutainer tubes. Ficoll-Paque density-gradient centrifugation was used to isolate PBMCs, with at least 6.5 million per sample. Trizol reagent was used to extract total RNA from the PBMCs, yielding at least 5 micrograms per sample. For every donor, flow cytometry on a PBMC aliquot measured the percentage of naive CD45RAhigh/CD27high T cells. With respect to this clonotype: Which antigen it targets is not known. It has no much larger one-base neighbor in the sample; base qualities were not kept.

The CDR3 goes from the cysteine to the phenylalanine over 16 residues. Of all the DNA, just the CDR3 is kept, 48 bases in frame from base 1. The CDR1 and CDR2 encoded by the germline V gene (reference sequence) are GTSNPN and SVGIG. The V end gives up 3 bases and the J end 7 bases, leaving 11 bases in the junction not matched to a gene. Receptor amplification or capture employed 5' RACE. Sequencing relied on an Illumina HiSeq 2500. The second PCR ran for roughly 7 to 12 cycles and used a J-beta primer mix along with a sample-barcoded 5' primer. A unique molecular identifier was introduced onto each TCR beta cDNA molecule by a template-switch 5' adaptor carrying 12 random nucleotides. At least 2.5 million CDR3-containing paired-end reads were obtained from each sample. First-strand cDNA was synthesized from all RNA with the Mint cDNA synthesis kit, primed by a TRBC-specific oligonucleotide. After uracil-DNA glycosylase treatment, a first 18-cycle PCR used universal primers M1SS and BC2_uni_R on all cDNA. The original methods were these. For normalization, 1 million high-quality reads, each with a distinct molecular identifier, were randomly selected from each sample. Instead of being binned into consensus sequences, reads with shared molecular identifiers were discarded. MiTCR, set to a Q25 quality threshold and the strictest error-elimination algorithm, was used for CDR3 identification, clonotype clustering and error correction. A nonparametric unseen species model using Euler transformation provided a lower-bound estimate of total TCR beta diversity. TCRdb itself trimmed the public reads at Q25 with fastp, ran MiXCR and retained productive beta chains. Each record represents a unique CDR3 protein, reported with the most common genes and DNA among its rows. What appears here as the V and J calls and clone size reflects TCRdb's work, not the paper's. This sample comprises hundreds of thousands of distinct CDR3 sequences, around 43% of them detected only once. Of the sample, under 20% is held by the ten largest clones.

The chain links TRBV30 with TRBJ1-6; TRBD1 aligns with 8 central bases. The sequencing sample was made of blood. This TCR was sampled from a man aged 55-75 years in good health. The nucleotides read TGTGCCTGGAGCAGATCAGGGGGCATGATAAATTCACCCCTCCACTTT. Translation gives CAWSRSGGMINSPLHF.